The table lists the clone carrying this T cell receptor beta chain with a few counts. This entry belongs to a study of T cells in Graves' hyperthyroidism and ophthalmopathy. Researchers took RNA transcripts and amplified the TCR beta CDR3 regions from them. HTBI primers drove first-round RT-PCR of the TCR CDR3. TCRdb recomputed calls from the multiplex PCR reads with MiXCR, one row per CDR3 protein. This sample has hundreds of thousands of distinct CDR3 sequences, with roughly 14% found just once. The CDR3 runs to 15 residues. Germline V CDR1 and CDR2: SEHNR, FQNEAQ (reference sequence). V was trimmed by 1 base and J by 6 bases, leaving 12 bases between them.

Specimen: blood. The chain is built from TRBV7-9 and TRBJ1-4; the D is unclear. This clonotype was obtained from a man between 18 and 35 years old with Graves' ophthalmopathy. The CDR3 reads CASSLVGIGDEKLFF. The CDR3 DNA follows: TGTGCCAGCAGCTTAGTAGGGATTGGGGATGAAAAACTGTTTTTT.